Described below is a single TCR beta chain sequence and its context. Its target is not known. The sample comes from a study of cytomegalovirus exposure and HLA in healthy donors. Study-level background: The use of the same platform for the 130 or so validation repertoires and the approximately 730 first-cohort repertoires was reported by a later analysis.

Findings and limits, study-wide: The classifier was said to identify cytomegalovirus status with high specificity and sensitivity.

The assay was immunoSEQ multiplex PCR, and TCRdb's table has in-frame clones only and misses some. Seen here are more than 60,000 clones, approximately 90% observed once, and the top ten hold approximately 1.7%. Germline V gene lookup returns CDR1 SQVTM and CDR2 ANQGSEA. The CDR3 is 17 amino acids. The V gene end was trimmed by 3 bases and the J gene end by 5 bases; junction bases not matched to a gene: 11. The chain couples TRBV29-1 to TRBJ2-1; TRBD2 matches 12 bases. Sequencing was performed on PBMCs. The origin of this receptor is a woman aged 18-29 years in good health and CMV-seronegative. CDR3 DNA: TGCAGCGTTGACCGCACTAGCGGGGGGAGCAGGGACAATGAGCAGTTCTTC. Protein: CSVDRTSGGSRDNEQFF.